One sample yielded the 13 T cell receptor beta chains listed below, sequenced in a study of blood T cell repertoires in COVID-19. TCRdb keeps only in-frame clones here, not all; method: immunoSEQ multiplex PCR. The table records some 110,000 clones, roughly 80% of them present only once. Material for sequencing was peripheral blood. All receptors come from a woman aged 80 or over with acute or convalescent COVID-19.

The chain recombines TRBV7-8 with TRBJ1-2, with TRBD1 matching 10 bases. Germline V gives CDR1 SGHVS, CDR2 FQNEAQ. This CDR3 region has 14 residues. After removal of 5 bases from V and 5 bases from J, the junction contained 5 bases not matched to a gene. The CDR3 loop reads CASSPTGGRYGYTF. The CDR3, as DNA: TGTGCCAGCAGCCCGACAGGGGGCCGATATGGCTACACCTTC.

This chain links TRBV11-2 with TRBJ1-4; TRBD1 matches 7 bases. CDR1 and CDR2 from the germline V gene are SGHAT and FQNNGV. The CDR3 consists of 14 residues. After removal of 2 bases from V and 6 bases from J, the junction contained 3 bases not matched to a gene. This chain's CDR3 is CASSLNRGHEKLFF. As DNA, the CDR3 is TGTGCCAGCAGCTTAAACAGGGGTCATGAAAAACTGTTTTTT. The entire variable domain, with the rest obtained from reference TRBV11-2 and TRBJ1-4, is as follows: EAGVAQSPRYKIIEKRQSVAFWCNPISGHATLYWYQQILGQGPKLLIQFQNNGVVDDSQLPKDRFSAERLKGVDSTLKIQPAKLEDSAVYLCASSLNRGHEKLFFGSGTQLSVL.

In its sample, this clone was seen a few times. The chain is built from TRBV24-1 and TRBJ1-5, with a weak D call TRBD1 (6 bases). In germline, CDR1 is KGHDR, CDR2 SFDVKD. V lost 9 bases to trimming and J lost 4 bases, with 12 bases between them. The CDR3 length is 13 residues. The chain's CDR3 is CATQDSWNQPQHF. The DNA for the CDR3 is TGTGCCACCCAGGACAGTTGGAATCAGCCCCAGCATTTT.

The gene calls are TRBV5-1 and TRBJ2-1; D may be TRBD1 (5 bases). The CDR3 contains 14 residues. Trimming pared 3 bases from V and 5 bases from J, leaving 12 bases between. The germline V gene encodes CDR1 SGHRS and CDR2 YFSETQ. Here the CDR3 DNA reads TGCGCCAGCAGCTCTCGGGTAGGGGACAATGAGCAGTTCTTC. Amino acid sequence: CASSSRVGDNEQFF. The whole variable domain, filled in from reference TRBV5-1 and TRBJ2-1, reads KAGVTQTPRYLIKTRGQQVTLSCSPISGHRSVSWYQQTPGQGLQFLFEYFSETQRNKGNFPGRFSGRQFSNSRSEMNVSTLELGDSALYLCASSSRVGDNEQFFGPGTRLTVL.

The chain combines TRBV28 with TRBJ2-2, with a weak D call TRBD2 (5 bases). The CDR3 has 14 amino acids. With 8 bases removed from V and 8 bases from J, the gap between germline ends came to 18 bases. Per the germline V gene, CDR1 is MDHEN and CDR2 is SYDVKM. This CDR3 is CASFSARGRGELFF. CDR3 DNA sequence: TGTGCCAGCTTCTCTGCGAGAGGGAGAGGGGAGCTGTTTTTT.

The V and J genes are TRBV29-1 and TRBJ2-1; no definite D call. Trimming took off 1 base at V and 0 bases at J, with 7 bases between the two ends. The CDR3 totals 14 residues. Germline loops: CDR1 SQVTM, CDR2 ANQGSEA. CDR3 nucleotide sequence: TGCAGCGTTGAAGGACAAGACTCCTACAATGAGCAGTTCTTC. It codes for CSVEGQDSYNEQFF.

V and J are TRBV18 and TRBJ2-5; TRBD2 might be the D (6 bases). The V end was cut by 0 bases, the J end by 1 base, with 6 bases between. This CDR3 comprises 14 residues. Looked up from germline, CDR1 is KGHSH and CDR2 is LQKENI. The CDR3 DNA sequence: TGTGCCAGCTCACCACCTAGCGGCCAAGAGACCCAGTACTTC. Encoded protein: CASSPPSGQETQYF. Full variable domain (outside the CDR3, taken from reference TRBV18 and TRBJ2-5): NAGVMQNPRHLVRRRGQEARLRCSPMKGHSHVYWYRQLPEEGLKFMVYLQKENIIDESGMPKERFSAEFPKEGPSILRIQQVVRGDSAAYFCASSPPSGQETQYFGPGTRLLVL.

The V and J genes are TRBV3-1 (or the pseudogene TRBV3-2) and TRBJ1-1, with D unclear. Looked up from germline, CDR1 is LGHDT and CDR2 is YNNKEL (reference sequence). Trimming took off 1 base at V and 1 base at J, with 10 bases between the two ends. The CDR3 sequence is 15 residues long. CDR3 sequence: CASSQATGSNTEAFF. CDR3 nucleotides: TGTGCCAGCAGCCAAGCGACGGGGTCGAACACTGAAGCTTTCTTT.

The V gene is TRBV3-1 (or the pseudogene TRBV3-2), the J gene TRBJ2-1; tentatively, D is TRBD1 (6 bases). This CDR3 comprises 15 residues. Germline CDR1 and CDR2: LGHDT and YNNKEL (reference sequence). Between the trimmed V and J ends, which lost 4 bases and 5 bases, there was a span of 15 bases. The CDR3 is CASSLIWDTHNEQFF. For the CDR3, the DNA is TGTGCCAGCAGCCTCATATGGGACACCCACAATGAGCAGTTCTTC.

The chain has TRBV14 and TRBJ1-2; D remains ambiguous. V was cut by 2 bases and J by 7 bases, with 11 bases left in between. The germline V gene encodes CDR1 SGHDN and CDR2 FVKESK. The CDR3 runs 13 residues. This CDR3 is CASSQTEYGGYTF. In nucleotides, the CDR3 is TGTGCCAGCAGCCAAACAGAGTACGGTGGCTACACCTTC.

This clone was counted a few times. The V gene is TRBV29-1, the J gene TRBJ1-4, with 9 bases fitting TRBD1. The CDR3 runs 12 residues. The germline V gene has CDR1 SQVTM and CDR2 ANQGSEA. The junction had 4 bases not matched to a gene; V was cut back by 7 bases and J by 7 bases. The CDR3 is CSAGQGGEKLFF. The CDR3 DNA follows: TGCAGCGCGGGACAGGGCGGTGAAAAACTGTTTTTT. The whole variable domain, remainder taken from reference TRBV29-1 and TRBJ1-4, is SAVISQKPSRDICQRGTSLTIQCQVDSQVTMMFWYRQQPGQSLTLIATANQGSEATYESGFVIDKFPISRPNLTFSTLTVSNMSPEDSSIYLCSAGQGGEKLFFGSGTQLSVL.

V gene TRBV7-2 combines with J gene TRBJ1-2; the match to TRBD1 covers 8 bases. The CDR3 extends over 14 amino acids. The germline CDR1 and CDR2 sequences are SGHTA and FQGNSA. V was clipped by 7 bases and J by 0 bases; unmatched bases: 4. The DNA of the CDR3 is TGTGCCAGCACCCGGGACAGGTCTAACTATGGCTACACCTTC. Its protein is CASTRDRSNYGYTF.

The chain recombines TRBV19 with TRBJ2-3, with a possible D match to TRBD1 (6 bases). CDR3 length: 15 residues. Trimming cost V 6 bases and J 2 bases, with 15 bases left between them. CDR1 and CDR2 from the germline V gene are LNHDA and SQIVND (reference sequence). CDR3 coding DNA: TGTGCCAGTAGAACACAGGGAAAGAACACAGATACGCAGTATTTT. Amino acids: CASRTQGKNTDTQYF.